These T cell receptor beta chains were read from a single sample in a study of T-cell memory formation after mild COVID-19. A single record per CDR3 protein comes from TCRdb applying MiXCR to the 5' RACE reads. The sample comprises roughly 170,000 distinct CDR3 sequences, roughly 18% of which are singletons, and 3.9% rests with the top ten. Sequenced sample: PBMCs or a T cell subset sorted from them (not recorded which). The receptors were sampled from a man aged 18-30 years who had mild COVID-19 (a few samples of this study predate the infection). Cell type and time point are not known. Both conserved end residues are part of each CDR3. Each record gives: V gene, clone size, J gene, D gene, CDR3 protein, CDR3 DNA. D genes are given only for firm matches. Clone size is stated in some rows and not others, as once, few, many or a class when expanded.

V: TRBV7-2
size: .
J: TRBJ1-1
D: .
CDR3: CASSLYRTGDEAFF
DNA: TGTGCCAGCAGCCTCTACCGGACGGGCGATGAAGCTTTCTTT

V: TRBV18
size: .
J: TRBJ1-1
D: .
CDR3: CASSPAGNTEAFF
DNA: TGTGCCAGCTCACCCGCAGGGAACACTGAAGCTTTCTTT

V: TRBV2
size: few
J: TRBJ2-5
D: TRBD1
CDR3: CASSWTGQETQYF
DNA: TGTGCCAGCAGCTGGACAGGGCAAGAGACCCAGTACTTC

V: TRBV7-2
size: .
J: TRBJ1-2
D: .
CDR3: CASSEYRDDKTGYTF
DNA: TGTGCCAGCAGCGAATACCGGGACGATAAAACTGGCTACACCTTC

V: TRBV7-9
size: .
J: TRBJ2-1
D: TRBD1
CDR3: CASSERGREQFF
DNA: TGTGCCAGCAGCGAAAGGGGGCGTGAGCAGTTCTTC

V: TRBV7-3
size: few
J: TRBJ2-1
D: TRBD2
CDR3: CASKASGEHNEQFF
DNA: TGTGCCAGCAAGGCTAGCGGGGAGCACAATGAGCAGTTCTTC

V: TRBV4-1
size: few
J: TRBJ2-3
D: .
CDR3: CASSQLGVPSTDTQYF
DNA: TGCGCCAGCAGCCAATTGGGGGTCCCCTCAACAGATACGCAGTATTTT

V: TRBV6-2/TRBV6-3
size: .
J: TRBJ2-3
D: TRBD2
CDR3: CASSYVASGDLAQYF
DNA: TGTGCCAGCAGTTACGTGGCTAGCGGGGATTTGGCGCAGTATTTT

V: TRBV18
size: few
J: TRBJ2-3
D: .
CDR3: CASSPPSPDTQYF
DNA: TGTGCCAGCTCACCACCCAGTCCTGATACGCAGTATTTT

V: TRBV20-1
size: once
J: TRBJ1-5
D: TRBD1
CDR3: CSARGQGAQPQHF
DNA: TGCAGTGCTAGAGGACAGGGGGCCCAGCCCCAGCATTTT

V: TRBV4-1
size: few
J: TRBJ2-7
D: TRBD1
CDR3: CASSRGDRGGYEQYF
DNA: TGCGCCAGCAGCCGGGGGGACAGGGGGGGCTACGAGCAGTACTTC

V: TRBV6-6
size: .
J: TRBJ2-7
D: .
CDR3: CASSVLGGWSYEQYF
DNA: TGTGCCAGCAGCGTGCTGGGGGGCTGGAGCTACGAGCAGTACTTC

V: TRBV7-2
size: few
J: TRBJ2-3
D: .
CDR3: CASSLRGAWADTQYF
DNA: TGTGCCAGCAGCTTACGGGGGGCCTGGGCAGATACGCAGTATTTT

V: TRBV4-3
size: .
J: TRBJ2-5
D: TRBD2
CDR3: CASSQASSGGLRETQYF
DNA: TGCGCCAGCAGCCAAGCTTCCAGCGGGGGGTTGCGGGAGACCCAGTACTTC

V: TRBV5-1
size: .
J: TRBJ2-2
D: .
CDR3: CASSIAPASGELFF
DNA: TGCGCCAGCAGCATTGCCCCAGCGTCCGGGGAGCTGTTTTTT

V: TRBV12-3/TRBV12-4
size: .
J: TRBJ1-1
D: .
CDR3: CATKWGENTEAFF
DNA: TGTGCCACAAAGTGGGGGGAGAACACTGAAGCTTTCTTT

V: TRBV7-3
size: .
J: TRBJ2-3
D: .
CDR3: CASSQARADGTDTQYF
DNA: TGTGCCAGCAGCCAAGCTAGAGCCGACGGCACAGATACGCAGTATTTT

V: TRBV7-3
size: .
J: TRBJ2-5
D: .
CDR3: CASSFAQTETQYF
DNA: TGTGCCAGCAGCTTTGCGCAGACGGAGACCCAGTACTTC

V: TRBV11-2
size: .
J: TRBJ2-5
D: TRBD2
CDR3: CASSEVGLVGETQYF
DNA: TGTGCCAGCAGCGAAGTCGGACTAGTGGGCGAGACCCAGTACTTC

V: TRBV3-1
size: .
J: TRBJ2-4
D: .
CDR3: CASSQERDSRNGAKNIQYF
DNA: TGTGCCAGCAGCCAAGAGCGGGACTCAAGAAACGGTGCCAAAAACATTCAGTACTTC

V: TRBV29-1
size: .
J: TRBJ1-5
D: .
CDR3: CSGGQPDQPQHF
DNA: TGCAGCGGAGGACAACCAGACCAGCCCCAGCATTTT

V: TRBV11-1
size: .
J: TRBJ2-1
D: .
CDR3: CASSLAGEYNEQFF
DNA: TGTGCCAGCAGCTTAGCGGGGGAGTACAATGAGCAGTTCTTC

V: TRBV20-1
size: once
J: TRBJ2-5
D: TRBD1
CDR3: CSAGSGQGQETQYF
DNA: TGCAGTGCTGGGAGCGGACAGGGGCAAGAGACCCAGTACTTC

V: TRBV10-3
size: .
J: TRBJ1-1
D: .
CDR3: CAISDRRLNTEAFF
DNA: TGTGCCATCAGTGATAGGAGGCTGAACACTGAAGCTTTCTTT